Shown below are 20 T cell receptor beta chains from a single sample sequenced in a study of T cell responses to AZD1222 COVID-19 vaccine. Measured with immunoSEQ multiplex PCR; TCRdb has only the in-frame clones, and not every one. The sample holds approximately 100,000 clones, approximately 90% seen once. The source was peripheral blood, collected on day 0 of AZD1222 vaccination. These receptors all come from an adult in good health.

V and J are TRBV6-1 and TRBJ1-1, with D uncertain. V lost 2 bases and J 4 bases, leaving 8 bases between the germline ends. The CDR3 runs 13 residues. Germline-derived CDR1 and CDR2 are MNHNS and SASEGT. CDR3 sequence reads: CASSEREGTEAFF. The CDR3 DNA reads as TGTGCCAGCAGTGAACGTGAGGGCACTGAAGCTTTCTTT.

This clone occurred a few times. V and J are TRBV11-1 and TRBJ2-7; perhaps TRBD1 as D (6 bases). With 5 bases removed from V and 8 bases from J, the gap between germline ends came to 16 bases. The germline V gene has CDR1 SGHAT and CDR2 FQDESV (reference sequence). This CDR3 comprises 13 residues. DNA of the CDR3: TGTGCCAGCAGCCGTCGAACAGGGTACCAGCAGTACTTC. Protein sequence: CASSRRTGYQQYF.

This clone was detected once. The chain is built from TRBV10-3 and TRBJ2-5; unclear D gene. The V gene's germline CDR1 is ENHRY and CDR2 SYGVKD. CDR3 length equals 14 residues. V gave up 2 bases and J gave up 3 bases, with 10 bases separating them. In nucleotides, the CDR3 is TGTGCCATCAGTGAGGCCATAGTTAAAGAGACCCAGTACTTC. It encodes CAISEAIVKETQYF.

This rearrangement joins TRBV5-8 to TRBJ1-4; TRBD1 matches 11 bases. Losses at the gene ends were 3 bases for V and 12 bases for J; bases not matched to a gene: 13. The germline gives CDR1 SGHTS, CDR2 YDEGEE. The CDR3 runs to 16 residues. The CDR3 protein is CASSSGYRDRGEELFF. The CDR3, as DNA: TGTGCCAGCAGCTCTGGGTATCGGGACAGGGGGGAAGAACTGTTTTTT.

V is TRBV7-3 and J is TRBJ2-2; unclear D gene. The germline CDR1 and CDR2 sequences are SGHTA and FQGTGA. This CDR3 contains 16 residues. V was pared by 0 bases and J by 0 bases, with 8 bases between. Written as DNA, the CDR3 is TGTGCCAGCAGCTTAACTGGCAGGTCGAACACCGGGGAGCTGTTTTTT. Translation: CASSLTGRSNTGELFF. The full variable domain, in which reference TRBV7-3 and TRBJ2-2 provide the parts outside the CDR3, is GAGVSQTPSNKVTEKGKYVELRCDPISGHTALYWYRQSLGQGPEFLIYFQGTGAADDSGLPNDRFFAVRPEGSVSTLKIQRTERGDSAVYLCASSLTGRSNTGELFFGEGSRLTVL.

The rearrangement links TRBV6-5 to TRBJ2-7; 9 nucleotides align to TRBD2. The V gene end was trimmed by 11 bases and the J gene end by 4 bases; junction bases not matched to a gene: 3. The V gene's germline CDR1 is MNHEY and CDR2 SVGAGI. CDR3 length: 11 residues. DNA for the CDR3: TGTGCCGGCGGGAGGGTGTACGAGCAGTACTTC. This sequence encodes CAGGRVYEQYF.

This clone was observed a few times. The V gene is TRBV9, the J gene TRBJ1-3; D not certain. The CDR3 extends over 15 amino acids. Germline V lookup: CDR1 SGDLS, CDR2 YYNGEE. Trimming shortened V by 4 bases and J by 0 bases, and 11 bases separated the two germline ends. The CDR3 nucleotides read TGTGCCAGCAGCCCCCGGCAGACCTCTGGAAACACCATATATTTT. Its translation is CASSPRQTSGNTIYF.

This chain joins TRBV6-5 and TRBJ2-7; TRBD1 matches 8 bases. From germline, CDR1 is MNHEY and CDR2 SVGAGI. The CDR3 runs to 15 residues. After removal of 6 bases from V and 4 bases from J, the junction contained 11 bases not matched to a gene. The CDR3 nucleotides are TGTGCCAGCAGCTCCGACAGGGGATTTTCGTACGAGCAGTACTTC. It encodes CASSSDRGFSYEQYF.

The chain employs TRBV18 and TRBJ1-5, with unresolved D. CDR1 and CDR2 from the germline V gene are KGHSH and LQKENI. The CDR3 is made up of 13 amino acids. V was shortened by 4 bases and J by 6 bases, with 10 bases between the two germline ends. The CDR3 sequence is CASSQDFGQPQHF. In nucleotides, the CDR3 is TGTGCCAGCTCACAGGACTTTGGTCAGCCCCAGCATTTT.

The rearrangement links TRBV19 to TRBJ2-1; D may correspond to TRBD1 or TRBD2 (5 bases each). The V end was cut by 7 bases, the J end by 1 base, with 14 bases between. The CDR3 has 15 residues. CDR1 is LNHDA, CDR2 SQIVND, per germline (reference sequence). The CDR3 DNA sequence: TGTGCCAGTATTCCTAGGGGAGCGTCCTACAATGAGCAGTTCTTC. Translation: CASIPRGASYNEQFF.

Remarks on this clone: Other nucleotide sequences in the sample specify the same CDR3. J is TRBJ2-7 and V is TRBV7-2; D not certain. Germline lookup yields CDR1 SGHTA and CDR2 FQGNSA. With 2 bases removed from V and 5 bases from J, the gap between germline ends came to 4 bases. The CDR3 contains 11 residues. As DNA, the CDR3 is TGTGCCAGCAGCTTATCCCACGAGCAGTACTTC. Translation: CASSLSHEQYF.

The chain has TRBV5-4 and TRBJ2-5, with 8 bases fitting TRBD2. The CDR3 spans 16 residues. V was clipped by 3 bases and J by 1 base; unmatched bases: 8. The germline CDR1 and CDR2 sequences are SGHNT and YYREEE (reference sequence). The DNA of the CDR3 is TGTGCCAGCAGCTCCGGGGGTAGCGGGGTCCAAGAGACCCAGTACTTC. It yields the protein CASSSGGSGVQETQYF.

The rearrangement links TRBV7-8 to TRBJ2-7; D is unresolved. Between the trimmed V and J ends, which lost 4 bases and 0 bases, there was a span of 13 bases. Germline CDR1 and CDR2: SGHVS and FQNEAQ. There are 15 residues in the CDR3. CDR3 region: CASSSRRLSSYEQYF. The CDR3, as DNA: TGTGCCAGCAGCTCGAGGCGCCTGAGCTCCTACGAGCAGTACTTC.

This clone has more than one count but fewer than ten. The V gene is TRBV19, the J gene TRBJ1-2; no reliable D call. Germline CDR1 reads LNHDA; CDR2 reads SQIVND (reference sequence). The CDR3 consists of 11 residues. Trimming took 7 bases from V and 8 from J, leaving 11 bases between them. This CDR3 is CASTGIRGYTF. CDR3 nucleotides: TGTGCCAGTACTGGGATAAGGGGCTACACCTTC.

V is TRBV15 and J is TRBJ2-7, with 7 positions matching TRBD2. Germline loops: CDR1 LNHNV, CDR2 YYDKDF (reference sequence). The CDR3 runs 13 residues. Unmatched junction bases numbered 3, after V lost 1 base and J lost 6 bases. CDR3 loop: CATSRGGRAEQYF. CDR3 bases: TGTGCCACCAGCAGAGGGGGGAGGGCCGAGCAGTACTTC.

The rearrangement joins TRBV9 to TRBJ2-1; TRBD2 aligns across 7 bases. V lost 0 bases to trimming and J lost 8 bases; unmatched junction nucleotides: 5. This CDR3 is built from 14 residues. The germline CDR1 and CDR2 sequences are SGDLS and YYNGEE. The CDR3 region is CASSVELATDEQFF. The CDR3 DNA is TGTGCCAGCAGCGTAGAACTAGCGACGGATGAGCAGTTCTTC.

The chain joins TRBV6-1 to TRBJ2-3; 8 bases match TRBD1. The V gene end was trimmed by 4 bases and the J gene end by 4 bases; junction bases not matched to a gene: 10. The CDR3 runs to 16 residues. CDR1 and CDR2 (germline): MNHNS, SASEGT. CDR3 sequence (DNA): TGTGCCAGCAGTGCCCACGCAGGGGGCCTCTCAGATACGCAGTATTTT. It yields the protein CASSAHAGGLSDTQYF.

The rearrangement joins TRBV27 to TRBJ1-2; weak D call: TRBD1 (5 bases). Germline V CDR1 and CDR2: MNHEY, SMNVEV (reference sequence). The CDR3 has 11 residues. V was shortened by 8 bases and J by 6 bases, with 10 bases between the two germline ends. In nucleotides, the CDR3 is TGTGCCAGCCGCCGGGGGAATGGCTACACCTTC. Translated: CASRRGNGYTF.

The chain links TRBV30 to TRBJ2-7; 7 bases line up with TRBD1. CDR3 length: 11 amino acids. The germline gives CDR1 GTSNPN, CDR2 SVGIG (reference sequence). V trimming: 2 bases; J trimming: 9 bases; junction bases outside the gene matches: 4. CDR3 DNA sequence: TGTGCCTGGAGTTCCCGGGACAGGCAGTACTTC. Residues: CAWSSRDRQYF. Supplemented by reference TRBV30 and TRBJ2-7, the full variable domain reads SQTIHQWPATLVQPVGSPLSLECTVEGTSNPNLYWYRQAAGRGLQLLFYSVGIGQISSEVPQNLSASRPQDRQFILSSKKLLLSDSGFYLCAWSSRDRQYFGPGTRLTVT.

The V and J genes are TRBV3-1 (or the pseudogene TRBV3-2) and TRBJ2-3; D remains unclear. V lost 2 bases and J 3 bases, leaving 15 bases between the germline ends. Germline V gives CDR1 LGHDT, CDR2 YNNKEL (reference sequence). The CDR3 is made up of 16 amino acids. DNA of the CDR3: TGTGCCAGCAGCCAACAGGTCCCGGCTAGTACAGATACGCAGTATTTT. Protein: CASSQQVPASTDTQYF.